These 21 T cell receptor beta chains were sequenced from one sample in a study of T cell responses to AZD1222 COVID-19 vaccine. Clones were sequenced by immunoSEQ multiplex PCR, and TCRdb holds only the in-frame ones, with some missing. The data contain some 96,000 clones, just under 90% of them seen just once; the ten biggest clones take up around a sixth. The sequences come from peripheral blood, collected on day 0 of AZD1222 vaccination. Receptors originate from an adult in good health.

V gene TRBV3-1 (or the pseudogene TRBV3-2) combines with J gene TRBJ1-1; D remains ambiguous. The V gene lost 1 base and the J gene lost 4 bases, with 7 bases spanning the gap. CDR3 length equals 13 residues. From germline, CDR1 is LGHDT and CDR2 YNNKEL (reference sequence). The CDR3 here is CASSQADLTEAFF. CDR3 nucleotide sequence: TGTGCCAGCAGCCAAGCGGATCTCACTGAAGCTTTCTTT.

CDR3 sequence (DNA): TGTGCCAGCAGCAGACAGGGGGTCACTAATGAAAAACTGTTTTTT. The encoded protein is CASSRQGVTNEKLFF. J is TRBJ1-4 and V is TRBV13; 9 nucleotides line up with TRBD1. With V trimmed by 5 bases and J by 2 bases, 3 bases remained unmatched. The CDR3 totals 15 residues. Per the germline V gene, CDR1 is PRHDT and CDR2 is FYEKMQ (reference sequence).

This chain connects TRBV7-9 to TRBJ1-1; D might be TRBD1 (5 bases). The CDR3 spans 14 residues. Germline loops: CDR1 SEHNR, CDR2 FQNEAQ (reference sequence). V was cut by 6 bases and J by 7 bases, with 18 bases left in between. This CDR3 is CASSHPGGGDEAFF. CDR3 coding DNA: TGTGCCAGCAGTCATCCGGGGGGAGGGGATGAAGCTTTCTTT.

This chain connects TRBV9 to TRBJ1-6; TRBD1 agrees at 7 bases. Germline V lookup: CDR1 SGDLS, CDR2 YYNGEE. The CDR3 totals 16 residues. Trimming removed 3 bases from V and 10 bases from J; junction bases left unmatched: 13. The DNA for the CDR3 is TGTGCCAGCAGCGCGGGGGAAGGGACAGTAAGCTCACCCCTCCACTTT. Amino acids: CASSAGEGTVSSPLHF.

As to this clone: The sample holds other DNA sequences that translate to the same CDR3. The J gene is TRBJ2-7, the V gene TRBV10-3; perhaps D is TRBD1 or TRBD2 (6 bases each). CDR1 and CDR2 (germline): ENHRY, SYGVKD. The CDR3 is 14 amino acids. V was cut by 2 bases and J by 2 bases, with 10 bases left in between. Written as DNA, the CDR3 is TGTGCCATCAGTGAGAACAGGGAGGCCTACGAGCAGTACTTC. This encodes CAISENREAYEQYF.

This rearrangement joins TRBV28 to TRBJ1-2; TRBD1 might be the D (5 bases). V was cut by 3 bases and J by 8 bases, with 13 bases left in between. Germline V gene sequence: CDR1 MDHEN, CDR2 SYDVKM. The CDR3 is 13 amino acids. CDR3 bases: TGTGCCAGCAGTTTCCTACCCAGGGAGGGCTACACCTTC. Protein: CASSFLPREGYTF.

This clone was counted only a few times. The CDR3 DNA sequence: TGCAGCGAGTCCGGGACTGCCTATGGCTACACCTTC. Translated, it gives CSESGTAYGYTF. The chain joins TRBV29-1 to TRBJ1-2, with D tentatively TRBD1 (5 bases). The CDR3 has 12 amino acids. The germline V gene encodes CDR1 SQVTM and CDR2 ANQGSEA. The V end lost 7 bases, the J end lost 4 bases, and 13 bases lay between the germline ends.

This clone was seen more than once but under ten times. The rearrangement uses TRBV9 and TRBJ2-3; tentatively, D is TRBD2 (6 bases). Germline CDR1 and CDR2: SGDLS and YYNGEE. CDR3 length: 15 amino acids. Trimming took off 4 bases at V and 2 bases at J, with 14 bases between the two ends. In DNA form, the CDR3 reads TGTGCCAGCAGCCCTAGTGGGGACTCCACAGATACGCAGTATTTT. It specifies CASSPSGDSTDTQYF.

This rearrangement joins TRBV2 to TRBJ2-2; the D gene is possibly TRBD2 (6 bases). The CDR3 length is 15 residues. V shed 7 bases and J shed 4 bases, with 16 bases lying between them. Per germline, CDR1 SNHLY and CDR2 FYNNEI. The CDR3 protein is CASIRDLGGTGELFF. The CDR3 DNA sequence: TGTGCCAGCATCAGGGATCTCGGGGGCACCGGGGAGCTGTTTTTT.

The V call is TRBV19, the J call TRBJ1-1; D perhaps matches TRBD1 (5 bases). Germline CDR1 is LNHDA and CDR2 is SQIVND (reference sequence). The CDR3 runs to 15 residues. V was clipped by 3 bases and J by 2 bases, with 13 bases between them. For the CDR3, the DNA is TGTGCCAGTAGTATCACCGGGACGGGTAACACTGAAGCTTTCTTT. Amino acid sequence: CASSITGTGNTEAFF.

This rearrangement joins TRBV6-5 to TRBJ2-2, with D hard to call. V lost 8 bases and J lost 2, with 12 bases in between. The CDR3 runs to 14 residues. Per germline, CDR1 MNHEY and CDR2 SVGAGI. Here the CDR3 reads CASCTDGNTGELFF. DNA of the CDR3: TGTGCCAGCTGCACGGACGGAAACACCGGGGAGCTGTTTTTT.

The rearrangement joins TRBV4-3 to TRBJ1-4; TRBD1 matches 8 bases. J lost 3 bases, V lost 3 bases, and 9 bases had no gene match. Germline CDR1 LGHNA, CDR2 YSLEER. This CDR3 comprises 17 residues. The CDR3 spells CASSQAPPDRANEKLFF. CDR3 bases: TGCGCCAGCAGCCAGGCCCCCCCGGACAGGGCTAATGAAAAACTGTTTTTT.

The V and J genes are TRBV28 and TRBJ2-2, with 7 bases fitting TRBD2. Per the germline V gene, CDR1 is MDHEN and CDR2 is SYDVKM. J lost 1 base, V lost 2 bases, and 4 bases had no gene match. The CDR3 spans 16 residues. This CDR3 is CASSLGPSGNTGELFF. For the CDR3, the DNA is TGTGCCAGCAGTTTAGGTCCTAGCGGGAACACCGGGGAGCTGTTTTTT.

The rearrangement links TRBV4-3 to TRBJ2-7; TRBD2 might be the D (5 bases). V was cut by 0 bases and J by 0 bases, with 9 bases left in between. The germline V gene has CDR1 LGHNA and CDR2 YSLEER. The CDR3 has 15 residues. The CDR3 region is CASSQEERSSYEQYF. CDR3 DNA sequence: TGCGCCAGCAGCCAAGAAGAGCGGAGCTCCTACGAGCAGTACTTC.

The genes are TRBV19 and TRBJ2-6; the D gene could be TRBD1 or TRBD2 (6 bases each). The CDR3 has 15 residues. Deletions cut 8 bases from V and 6 bases from J, with 17 bases between. Germline CDR1 LNHDA, CDR2 SQIVND (reference sequence). The CDR3, as DNA: TGTGCCAGTGGGTCTTCGGGGGCGGCGGCCAACGTCCTGACTTTC. This codes for CASGSSGAAANVLTF. Variable domain in full (rest from reference TRBV19 and TRBJ2-6): DGGITQSPKYLFRKEGQNVTLSCEQNLNHDAMYWYRQDPGQGLRLIYYSQIVNDFQKGDIAEGYSVSREKKESFPLTVTSAQKNPTAFYLCASGSSGAAANVLTFGAGSRLTVL.

V usage is TRBV29-1 and J usage is TRBJ1-2, with 9 bases lining up with TRBD1. J was trimmed by 8 bases and V by 3 bases; bases with no gene match: 4. The CDR3 is 12 residues long. From germline, CDR1 is SQVTM and CDR2 ANQGSEA. In DNA, the CDR3 is TGCAGCGTTGAGGGACAGGGAGGGGGCTACACCTTC. Its translation: CSVEGQGGGYTF.

This clone has at least ten counts. V gene TRBV28 combines with J gene TRBJ1-2; D not resolved. V dropped 6 bases and J dropped 8 bases, with 10 bases sitting between them. Germline V gene sequence: CDR1 MDHEN, CDR2 SYDVKM. The CDR3 spans 11 residues. The CDR3, as DNA: TGTGCCAGCAGCCTAGTGGGGGGCTACACCTTC. As protein: CASSLVGGYTF.

The V gene is TRBV28, the J gene TRBJ2-7; 7 bases map to TRBD2. The CDR3 is made up of 14 amino acids. Germline CDR1 MDHEN, CDR2 SYDVKM. V shed 3 bases, J shed 4 bases, and the junction held 6 bases outside the gene matches. The CDR3 spells CASSLGAGLYEQYF. As DNA, the CDR3 is TGTGCCAGCAGTTTGGGAGCGGGGCTTTACGAGCAGTACTTC.

CDR3 in DNA: TGCAGCGTTGAATGGGGGGACTATGGCTACACCTTC. This codes for CSVEWGDYGYTF. This chain uses TRBV29-1 with TRBJ1-2; D possibly corresponds to TRBD1 (5 bases). The germline V and J ends were trimmed by 2 bases and 3 bases, with 7 bases remaining between them. This CDR3 is 12 amino acids long. The germline gives CDR1 SQVTM, CDR2 ANQGSEA.

This chain uses TRBV11-2 with TRBJ1-2; 9 nucleotides match TRBD1. This CDR3 has 14 residues. Looked up from germline, CDR1 is SGHAT and CDR2 is FQNNGV. Trimming removed 5 bases from V and 5 bases from J; junction bases left unmatched: 6. CDR3 nucleotide sequence: TGTGCCAGCAGCCTAACGGACAGGGGATATGGCTACACCTTC. This gives the protein CASSLTDRGYGYTF.

This rearrangement joins TRBV6-5 to TRBJ2-1; no clear D. Germline V gene data show CDR1 as MNHEY and CDR2 as SVGAGI. There are 14 residues in the CDR3. V was shortened by 5 bases and J by 7 bases, with 15 bases between the two germline ends. CDR3 loop: CASSKSAPLNEQFF. The CDR3 coding sequence is TGTGCCAGCAGTAAATCGGCCCCCTTGAATGAGCAGTTCTTC.